The TCR beta chain described here comes from a study of memory CD4+ T cells and cytomegalovirus serostatus. Study background: Healthy Belgian adult donors included fewer than 10 CMV-positive and some 24 CMV-negative people. The study, taken as a whole, reports: The CMV-associated TCR signature appears largely within the CD4+ memory repertoire.

Per the authors' pipeline: Out-of-frame sequences were removed, leaving a few million distinct TCRbeta sequences. Profiling relied on immunoSEQ multiplex PCR, and the TCRdb table lists in-frame clones only, not all of them. Clone size and the V and J calls come from that table; the DNA yielded D and trimming. Altogether tens of thousands of clones are present, less than 80% being singletons, with the ten largest covering 0.65% to 0.9%. The sort gate was single viable CD3+CD4+CD8-CD45RO+ cells for memory CD4+ T cells. Serum IgG to CMV pp150, pp28, p38 and p52 defined serostatus. Comment on this clone: The antigen remains undetermined.

Between the trimmed V and J ends, which lost 7 bases and 4 bases, there was a span of 10 bases. Germline V gives CDR1 GTSNPN, CDR2 SVGIG (reference sequence). This CDR3 contains 11 residues. This chain joins TRBV30 and TRBJ1-2; D is perhaps TRBD1 (5 bases). The receptor's source is an adult in good health and CMV-seronegative. Sequencing input: memory CD4+ T cells from blood. CDR3 region: CASPGRYGYTF. The CDR3 DNA reads TGTGCCTCTCCGGGACGCTATGGCTACACCTTC.